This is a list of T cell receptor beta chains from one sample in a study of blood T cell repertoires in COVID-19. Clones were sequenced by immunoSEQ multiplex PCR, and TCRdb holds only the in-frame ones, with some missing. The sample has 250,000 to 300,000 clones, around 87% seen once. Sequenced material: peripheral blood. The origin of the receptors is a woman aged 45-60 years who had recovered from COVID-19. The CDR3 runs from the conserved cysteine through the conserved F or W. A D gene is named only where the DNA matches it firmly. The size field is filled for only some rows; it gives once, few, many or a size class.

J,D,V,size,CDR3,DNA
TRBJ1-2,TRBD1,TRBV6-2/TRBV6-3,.,CASSYTGTGIANYGYTF,TGTGCCAGCAGTTACACCGGGACAGGGATAGCTAACTATGGCTACACCTTC
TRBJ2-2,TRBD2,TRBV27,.,CASTPGLAGAGELFF,TGTGCCAGCACCCCGGGACTAGCGGGAGCCGGGGAGCTGTTTTTT
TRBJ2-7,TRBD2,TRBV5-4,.,CASSDARGAYEQYF,TGTGCCAGCAGCGACGCGCGGGGGGCCTACGAGCAGTACTTC
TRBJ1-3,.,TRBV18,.,CASSPMGAGISGNTIYF,TGTGCCAGCTCACCAATGGGCGCAGGGATCTCTGGAAACACCATATATTTT
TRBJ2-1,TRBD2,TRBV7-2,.,CASSSSGGALDEQFF,TGTGCCAGCAGCTCTAGCGGGGGGGCCCTGGATGAGCAGTTCTTC
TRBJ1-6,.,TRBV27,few,CASQRGTRVGKDSPLHF,TGTGCCAGCCAAAGGGGGACCCGGGTAGGGAAGGATTCACCCCTCCACTTT
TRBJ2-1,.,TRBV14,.,CASSQGATVGLYNEQFF,TGTGCCAGCAGCCAAGGCGCGACCGTAGGACTATACAATGAGCAGTTCTTC
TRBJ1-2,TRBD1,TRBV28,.,CASSLGTGTGYGYTF,TGTGCCAGCAGTTTAGGGACCGGGACAGGGTATGGCTACACCTTC
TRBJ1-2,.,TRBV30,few,CAWTKAPERIGYTF,TGTGCCTGGACGAAGGCCCCGGAGCGGATTGGCTACACCTTC
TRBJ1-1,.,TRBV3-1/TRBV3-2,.,CASSQASGLKAFF,TGTGCCAGCAGCCAAGCTTCAGGGTTGAAAGCTTTCTTT
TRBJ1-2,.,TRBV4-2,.,CASSQDGLIRGYTF,TGTGCCAGCAGCCAAGATGGCCTTATCAGGGGCTACACCTTC
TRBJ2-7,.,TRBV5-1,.,CASSLAGEDEQYF,TGCGCCAGCAGCTTGGCCGGCGAGGACGAGCAGTACTTC
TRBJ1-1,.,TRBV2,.,CASGAEANTEAFF,TGTGCCAGCGGGGCGGAAGCGAACACTGAAGCTTTCTTT
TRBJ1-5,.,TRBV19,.,CASSIAGIGNQPQHF,TGTGCCAGTAGTATTGCAGGGATCGGCAATCAGCCCCAGCATTTT
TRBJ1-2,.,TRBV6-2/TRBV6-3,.,CASSPLGANYGYTF,TGTGCCAGCAGCCCGCTAGGAGCTAACTATGGCTACACCTTC
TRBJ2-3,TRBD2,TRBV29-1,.,CSVERGLAGGDTQYF,TGCAGCGTTGAAAGGGGACTAGCGGGAGGAGATACGCAGTATTTT
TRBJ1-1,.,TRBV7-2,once,CASSQQSKTEAFF,TGTGCCAGCAGTCAACAATCGAAAACTGAAGCTTTCTTT
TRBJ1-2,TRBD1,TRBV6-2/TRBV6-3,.,CASSYRGQGLYGYTF,TGTGCCAGCAGTTACAGGGGACAGGGACTCTATGGCTACACCTTC
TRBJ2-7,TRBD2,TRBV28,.,CASSPSHGTSGIPEQYF,TGTGCCAGCAGTCCCTCCCATGGGACTAGCGGGATCCCCGAGCAGTACTTC
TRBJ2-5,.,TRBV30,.,CACSHQGRETQYF,TGTGCCTGTTCTCACCAGGGGCGAGAGACCCAGTACTTC
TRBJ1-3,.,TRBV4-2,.,CASSQDSGVLSGNTIYF,TGTGCCAGCAGCCAAGATTCGGGAGTACTCTCTGGAAACACCATATATTTT
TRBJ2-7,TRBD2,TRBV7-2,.,CASSISGLAGGTYEQYF,TGTGCCAGCAGCATCTCCGGACTAGCGGGAGGGACCTACGAGCAGTACTTC
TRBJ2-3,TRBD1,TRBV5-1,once,CASSLGGTGASDTQYF,TGCGCCAGCAGCTTGGGTGGGACAGGGGCGTCGGATACGCAGTATTTT
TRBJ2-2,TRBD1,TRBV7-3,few,CASSSPGQRSTGELFF,TGTGCCAGCAGCTCGCCGGGACAGAGGAGCACCGGGGAGCTGTTTTTT
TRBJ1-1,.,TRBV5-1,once,CASSLDPFLERNTEAFF,TGCGCCAGCAGCTTGGATCCTTTTTTGGAGCGTAACACTGAAGCTTTCTTT
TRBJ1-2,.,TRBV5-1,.,CASSRGQFYGYTF,TGCGCCAGCAGCCGAGGACAGTTCTATGGCTACACCTTC
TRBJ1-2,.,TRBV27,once,CASSLSPFYGYTF,TGTGCCAGCAGTTTATCTCCGTTCTATGGCTACACCTTC
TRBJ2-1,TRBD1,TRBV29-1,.,CSVVGQGSSYNEQFF,TGCAGCGTTGTGGGACAGGGAAGCTCCTACAATGAGCAGTTCTTC
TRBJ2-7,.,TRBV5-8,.,CASSLEPGFTYEQYF,TGTGCCAGCAGCTTGGAGCCAGGGTTCACATACGAGCAGTACTTC
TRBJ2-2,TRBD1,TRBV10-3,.,CAISQGAGGELFF,TGTGCCATCAGCCAGGGGGCCGGCGGGGAGCTGTTTTTT
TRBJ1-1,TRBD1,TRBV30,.,CASSRGPTEAFF,TGTGCCTCCTCTAGGGGGCCCACTGAAGCTTTCTTT
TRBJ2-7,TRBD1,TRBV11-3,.,CASSLRGPGYEQYF,TGTGCCAGCAGCTTAAGGGGGCCGGGATACGAGCAGTACTTC
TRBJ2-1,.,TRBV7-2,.,CASSLVWPHNEQFF,TGTGCCAGCAGCTTAGTTTGGCCCCACAATGAGCAGTTCTTC
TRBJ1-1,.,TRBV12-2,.,CASRLNGRGRGPRGTEAFF,TGTGCAAGTCGCTTAAACGGAAGAGGGCGAGGCCCCAGGGGCACTGAAGCTTTCTTT
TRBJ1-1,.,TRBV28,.,CASWGVHTEAFF,TGTGCCAGCTGGGGGGTGCACACTGAAGCTTTCTTT
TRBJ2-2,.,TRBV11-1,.,CASSFNRATGELFF,TGTGCCAGCAGCTTTAACAGGGCGACCGGGGAGCTGTTTTTT
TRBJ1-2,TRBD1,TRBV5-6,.,CASAIGQGGFYTF,TGTGCCAGCGCGATAGGACAGGGGGGCTTTTACACCTTC
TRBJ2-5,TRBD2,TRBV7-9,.,CASSYSGAKETQYF,TGTGCCAGCAGTTATAGCGGGGCCAAAGAGACCCAGTACTTC
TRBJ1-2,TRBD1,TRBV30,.,CAWTGGYGYTF,TGTGCCTGGACAGGGGGCTATGGCTACACCTTC
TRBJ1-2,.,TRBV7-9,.,CASSSSYTEGYTF,TGTGCCAGCAGCTCCAGCTATACAGAGGGCTACACCTTC
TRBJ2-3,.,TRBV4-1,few,CASSQDTGITDTQYF,TGCGCCAGCAGCCAAGATACAGGGATCACAGATACGCAGTATTTT
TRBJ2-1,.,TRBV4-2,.,CASSQVGPASHEQFF,TGTGCCAGCAGCCAAGTTGGGCCGGCGAGCCATGAGCAGTTCTTC
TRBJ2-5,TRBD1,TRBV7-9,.,CASSSRGPETQYF,TGTGCCAGCAGCTCCAGGGGGCCAGAGACCCAGTACTTC
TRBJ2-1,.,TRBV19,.,CASTDGRGPYNEQFF,TGTGCCAGTACCGATGGGCGGGGTCCCTACAATGAGCAGTTCTTC
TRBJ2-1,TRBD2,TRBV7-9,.,CASSSQGLASEQFF,TGTGCCAGCAGCTCGCAGGGACTAGCTAGTGAGCAGTTCTTC
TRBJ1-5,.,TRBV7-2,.,CASSPRQGIVNQPQHF,TGTGCCAGCAGCCCTCGGCAGGGGATCGTGAATCAGCCCCAGCATTTT
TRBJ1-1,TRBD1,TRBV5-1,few,CASSARQGGTEAFF,TGCGCCAGCAGCGCTCGACAGGGAGGCACTGAAGCTTTCTTT
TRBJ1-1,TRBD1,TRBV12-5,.,CASGLVQGDRVKIGGMNTEAFF,TGTGCTAGTGGTTTGGTACAAGGGGACAGGGTTAAGATCGGGGGAATGAACACTGAAGCTTTCTTT
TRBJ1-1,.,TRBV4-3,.,CASSHKVAGKTEAFF,TGCGCCAGCAGCCACAAGGTTGCGGGGAAAACTGAAGCTTTCTTT
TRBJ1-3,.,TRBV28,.,CARPLVAPTQYF,TGTGCCAGACCCTTGGTAGCCCCGACGCAATATTTT
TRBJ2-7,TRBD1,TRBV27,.,CASSLKGQGAYEQYF,TGTGCCAGCAGTTTAAAGGGACAGGGGGCCTACGAGCAGTACTTC
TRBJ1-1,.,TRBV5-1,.,CASSSSGGRTEAFF,TGCGCCAGCAGCAGCTCTGGAGGACGGACTGAAGCTTTCTTT
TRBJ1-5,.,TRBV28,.,CASSLVRQGNQPQHF,TGTGCCAGCAGTTTAGTCCGGCAGGGCAATCAGCCCCAGCATTTT
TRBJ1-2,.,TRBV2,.,CASSDQGWVAYTF,TGTGCCAGCAGTGACCAGGGCTGGGTGGCCTACACCTTC
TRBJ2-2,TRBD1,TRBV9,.,CASSVPRDRGNTGELFF,TGTGCCAGCAGCGTTCCTCGGGACAGGGGGAACACCGGGGAGCTGTTTTTT
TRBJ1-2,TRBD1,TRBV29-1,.,CSVGGQGGVNYGYTF,TGCAGCGTTGGGGGACAGGGAGGAGTTAACTATGGCTACACCTTC
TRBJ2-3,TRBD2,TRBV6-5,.,CASRALAGGPDTQYF,TGTGCCAGCAGAGCACTAGCGGGGGGTCCTGATACGCAGTATTTT
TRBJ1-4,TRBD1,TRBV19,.,CASSPGTATNEKLFF,TGTGCCAGTAGTCCAGGGACAGCAACTAATGAAAAACTGTTTTTT
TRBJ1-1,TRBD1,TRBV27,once,CASSLIVGGQGRGTEAFF,TGTGCCAGCAGTTTAATCGTAGGCGGACAGGGTCGGGGCACTGAAGCTTTCTTT
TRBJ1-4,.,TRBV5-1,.,CASSPVGVNEKLFF,TGCGCCAGCAGCCCCGTAGGGGTGAATGAAAAACTGTTTTTT